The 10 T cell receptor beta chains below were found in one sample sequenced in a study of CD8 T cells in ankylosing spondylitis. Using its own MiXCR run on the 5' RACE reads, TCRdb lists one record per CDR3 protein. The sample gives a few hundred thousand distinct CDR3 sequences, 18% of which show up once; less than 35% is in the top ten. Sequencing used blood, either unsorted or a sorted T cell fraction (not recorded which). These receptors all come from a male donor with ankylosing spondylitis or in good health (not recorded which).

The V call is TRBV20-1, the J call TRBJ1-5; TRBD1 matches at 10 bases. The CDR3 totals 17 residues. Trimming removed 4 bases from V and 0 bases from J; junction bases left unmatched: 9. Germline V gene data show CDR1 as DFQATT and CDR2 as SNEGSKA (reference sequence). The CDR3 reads CSANRDRGPYSNQPQHF. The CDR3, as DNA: TGCAGTGCTAATAGGGACAGGGGACCGTATAGCAATCAGCCCCAGCATTTT.

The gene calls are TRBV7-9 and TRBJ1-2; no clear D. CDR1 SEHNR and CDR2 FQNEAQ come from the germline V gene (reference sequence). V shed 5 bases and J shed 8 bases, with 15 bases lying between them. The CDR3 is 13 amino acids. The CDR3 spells CASSETENAGYTF. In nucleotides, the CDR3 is TGTGCCAGCAGCGAGACGGAAAATGCAGGCTACACCTTC.

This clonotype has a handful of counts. CDR3 loop: CASSSSPYEQYF. The CDR3 nucleotides read TGTGCCAGCAGTTCCTCCCCCTACGAGCAGTACTTC. This rearrangement joins TRBV12-3 or TRBV12-4 to TRBJ2-7; unclear D gene. CDR3 length: 12 residues. Trimming shortened V by 4 bases and J by 2 bases, and 6 bases separated the two germline ends.

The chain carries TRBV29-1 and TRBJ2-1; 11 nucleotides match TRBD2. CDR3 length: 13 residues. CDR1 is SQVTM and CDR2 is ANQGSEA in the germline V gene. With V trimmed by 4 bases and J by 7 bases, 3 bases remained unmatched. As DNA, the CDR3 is TGCAGCGTTGTCGCTAGCGGGAGGAATGAGCAGTTCTTC. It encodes CSVVASGRNEQFF.

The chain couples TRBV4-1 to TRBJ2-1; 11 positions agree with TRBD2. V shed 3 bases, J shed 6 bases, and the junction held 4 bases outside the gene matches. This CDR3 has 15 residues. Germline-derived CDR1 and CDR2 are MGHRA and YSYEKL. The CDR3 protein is CASSQTSGMSNEQFF. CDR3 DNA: TGCGCCAGCAGCCAGACTAGCGGGATGAGCAATGAGCAGTTCTTC.

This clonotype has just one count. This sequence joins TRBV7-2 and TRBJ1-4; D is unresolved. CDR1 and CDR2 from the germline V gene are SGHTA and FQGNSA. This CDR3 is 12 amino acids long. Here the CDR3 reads CPSGSLNEKLFF. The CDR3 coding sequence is TGTCCGAGCGGCTCCCTTAACGAAAAACTGTTTTTT.

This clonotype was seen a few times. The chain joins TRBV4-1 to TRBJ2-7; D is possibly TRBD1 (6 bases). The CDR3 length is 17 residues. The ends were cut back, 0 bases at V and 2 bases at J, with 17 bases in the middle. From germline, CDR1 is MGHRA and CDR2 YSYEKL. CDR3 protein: CASSQDSLLQGPYEQYF. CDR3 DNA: TGCGCCAGCAGCCAAGACTCCCTGCTACAGGGACCCTACGAGCAGTACTTC.

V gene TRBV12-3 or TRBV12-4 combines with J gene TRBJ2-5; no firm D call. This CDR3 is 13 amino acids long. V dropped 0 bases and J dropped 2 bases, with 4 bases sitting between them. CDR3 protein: CASSLAAQETQYF. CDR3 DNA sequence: TGTGCCAGCAGTTTAGCGGCACAAGAGACCCAGTACTTC.

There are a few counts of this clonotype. The CDR3: CASSQEPIGLLNQPQHF. The CDR3 DNA follows: TGTGCCAGCAGCCAAGAACCGATTGGACTTCTCAATCAGCCCCAGCATTTT. V gene TRBV4-2 combines with J gene TRBJ1-5; D call uncertain. Germline loops: CDR1 LGHNA, CDR2 YNFKEQ. The CDR3 runs 17 residues. Trimming stripped 0 bases from V and 3 bases from J, with 15 bases between.

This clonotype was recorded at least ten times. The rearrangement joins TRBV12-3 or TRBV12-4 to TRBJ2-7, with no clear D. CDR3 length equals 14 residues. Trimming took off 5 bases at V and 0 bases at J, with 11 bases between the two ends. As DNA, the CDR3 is TGTGCCAGCAGTCCGGACCCTAGCTCCTACGAGCAGTACTTC. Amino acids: CASSPDPSSYEQYF.